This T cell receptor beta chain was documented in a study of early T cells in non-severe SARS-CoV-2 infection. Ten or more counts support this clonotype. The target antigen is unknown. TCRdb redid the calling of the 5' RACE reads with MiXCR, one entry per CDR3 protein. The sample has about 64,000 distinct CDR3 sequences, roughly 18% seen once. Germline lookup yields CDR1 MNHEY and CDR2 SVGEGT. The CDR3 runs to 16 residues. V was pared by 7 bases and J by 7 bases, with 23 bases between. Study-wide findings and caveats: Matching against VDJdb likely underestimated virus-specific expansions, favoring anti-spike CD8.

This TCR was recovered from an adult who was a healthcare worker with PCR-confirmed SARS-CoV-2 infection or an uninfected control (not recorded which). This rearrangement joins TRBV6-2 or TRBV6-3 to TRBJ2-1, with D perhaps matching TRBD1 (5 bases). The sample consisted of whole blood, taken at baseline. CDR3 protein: CASTNPVQGNWNEQFF. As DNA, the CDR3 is TGTGCCAGCACCAATCCGGTCCAGGGTAATTGGAATGAGCAGTTCTTC.